The 10 T cell receptor beta chains below all came from one sample that was sequenced in a study of beta chain features in type 1 diabetes. The authors reverse transcribed all of the isolated RNA, so sequencing captured expressed TCRB transcripts. Data came from immunoSEQ multiplex PCR; TCRdb stores just in-frame clones and leaves some out. The repertoire consists of over 40,000 clones, with about 51% occurring once and the leading ten covering around 2.1%. The sequenced material came from Tregs from blood. The origin of the receptors is a woman in her late teens or twenties in good health.

This clone showed up just a few times. Other DNA sequences in this specimen translate into the identical CDR3. This chain links TRBV28 with TRBJ2-3; 9 nucleotides line up with TRBD2. The CDR3 is made up of 14 amino acids. Per the germline V gene, CDR1 is MDHEN and CDR2 is SYDVKM. The V and J ends lost 6 bases and 4 bases, in that order; junction bases with no gene match: 5. The CDR3 DNA sequence: TGTGCCAGCAGCCTAGCGGGGAGGGCAGATACGCAGTATTTT. Translating it yields CASSLAGRADTQYF.

The chain uses TRBV30 and TRBJ2-5; possibly TRBD1 for D (5 bases). With the DNA end fitting TRBJ2-7 better, the J assignment may be wrong. This CDR3 has 14 amino acids. CDR1 and CDR2 (germline): GTSNPN, SVGIG (reference sequence). The CDR3 coding sequence is TGTGCCTGTCGAGTGGCAGGGCAGGCCTACGAGCAGTACTTC. Its translation: CACRVAGQAYEQYF.

The rearrangement uses TRBV29-1 and TRBJ2-3; tentatively, D is TRBD1 (5 bases). V lost 4 bases, J lost 5 bases, and 13 bases lay in between. The germline V gene has CDR1 SQVTM and CDR2 ANQGSEA. The CDR3 loop spans 13 amino acids. This CDR3 reads CSVVDIFVDTQYF. CDR3 bases: TGCAGCGTTGTGGACATATTTGTAGATACGCAGTATTTT.

Relative to its sample, this clone is medium-sized (0.01 to 0.1%). V and J are TRBV19 and TRBJ2-1; possibly TRBD2 for D (7 bases). Trimming removed 10 bases from V and 4 bases from J, with 20 bases in between. The CDR3 is 15 residues long. The germline V gene encodes CDR1 LNHDA and CDR2 SQIVND (reference sequence). CDR3 DNA sequence: TGTGCCATTTCTTGGGGGCTAGCGGAGTACAATGAGCAGTTCTTC. Translating gives CAISWGLAEYNEQFF.

The V and J genes are TRBV27 and TRBJ1-1; the match to TRBD1 covers 9 bases. Germline CDR1 reads MNHEY; CDR2 reads SMNVEV (reference sequence). The CDR3 runs 16 residues. Trimming cost V 1 base and J 7 bases; bases outside gene matches: 10. The CDR3 sequence is CASSLYGTGTNGEAFF. CDR3 sequence (DNA): TGTGCCAGCAGTTTATATGGGACAGGGACTAACGGTGAAGCTTTCTTT.

The rearrangement joins TRBV5-1 to TRBJ1-2; tentatively, D is TRBD1 (6 bases). Germline V gene lookup returns CDR1 SGHRS and CDR2 YFSETQ. Trimming took off 0 bases at V and 4 bases at J, with 13 bases between the two ends. This CDR3 comprises 15 residues. In nucleotides, the CDR3 is TGCGCCAGCAGCTTGGAACAGGGTGGAGGCTATGGCTACACCTTC. Its translation: CASSLEQGGGYGYTF.

The chain carries TRBV7-6 and TRBJ2-5; D may be TRBD1 (6 bases). CDR1 and CDR2 (germline): SGHVS, FNYEAQ. CDR3 length equals 15 residues. V dropped 2 bases and J dropped 2 bases, with 12 bases sitting between them. CDR3 amino acids: CASSLFGQQQETQYF. The DNA of the CDR3 is TGTGCCAGCAGCTTATTCGGACAGCAACAAGAGACCCAGTACTTC.

The chain uses TRBV28 and TRBJ2-5; 9 bases align to TRBD2. The J call could be wrong; TRBJ2-7 is a better fit for the DNA end. The CDR3 spans 15 residues. Germline CDR1 reads MDHEN; CDR2 reads SYDVKM. The DNA of the CDR3 is TGTGCCAGCAGTACACCGACTAGCGGCTCCTACGAGCAGTACTTC. It specifies CASSTPTSGSYEQYF.

This clone was seen a few times. The rearrangement joins TRBV6-1 to TRBJ2-7, with a tentative D call TRBD2 (6 bases). Trimming removed 0 bases at V and 2 bases at J, with 20 bases between. The germline V gene encodes CDR1 MNHNS and CDR2 SASEGT. This CDR3 has 18 amino acids. The CDR3 region is CASSEADLPGLLAYEQYF. Written as DNA, the CDR3 is TGTGCCAGCAGTGAAGCGGACCTACCGGGACTCCTCGCCTACGAGCAGTACTTC.

The V and J genes are TRBV6-4 and TRBJ1-5; D is uncertain. This CDR3 region has 13 residues. Trimming removed 4 bases at V and 5 bases at J, with 9 bases between. Germline lookup yields CDR1 MRHNA and CDR2 SNTAGT. The CDR3 protein is CASSAELDQPQHF. The CDR3 nucleotides are TGTGCCAGCAGTGCTGAACTGGATCAGCCCCAGCATTTT.